This T cell receptor beta chain was documented in a study of blood T cells in healthy people across ages. As for this clonotype: Just one base apart from a much larger clone, this may be a read error.

With a J-beta primer mix and a sample-barcoded 5' primer, a second PCR ran roughly 6 to 11 cycles. TCRdb used MiXCR to reprocess the 5' RACE reads, holding one entry per CDR3 protein. The sample shows some 640,000 distinct CDR3 sequences, roughly 30% of them seen only once. The CDR3 consists of 11 residues. Germline CDR1 and CDR2: SGHTA and FQGNSA. V gave up 7 bases and J gave up 5 bases, with 8 bases separating them. The specimen sequenced was blood. The genes are TRBV7-2 and TRBJ2-5; unclear D gene. The receptor was isolated from a woman of 80 years or more in good health. The CDR3 protein is CASNTRETQYF. The CDR3 DNA sequence: TGTGCCAGCAACACAAGGGAGACCCAGTACTTC.